This entry features one T cell receptor (beta chain) sequence. Authors' processing steps: From reference gene primer amplification, estimates of nucleated cell counts were derived. Here immunoSEQ multiplex PCR was the method, and the copy in TCRdb shows in-frame clones only, minus some. The V and J calls and clone size are taken from that table; D and trimming were inferred from the DNA. Seen here are about 220,000 clones, 85% to 90% observed once, and the top ten hold approximately 14%. These data originate in a study of blood T cell repertoires in COVID-19. At the level of the study: COVID-19 samples collected from the United States, Italy and Spain covered acute and convalescent phases. PBMCs, B-cell-depleted T cells, or T cells provided the cDNA or gDNA that made up the material.

CDR3 length: 14 amino acids. Germline CDR1 reads LGHDT; CDR2 reads YNNKEL (reference sequence). V lost 3 bases and J lost 9, with 15 bases in between. V gene TRBV3-1 (or the pseudogene TRBV3-2) combines with J gene TRBJ2-4, with D possibly matching TRBD2 (6 bases). This sequence was found in a woman in her forties or fifties with acute COVID-19. The sequencing sample was made of PBMCs or T cells enriched from blood (not recorded which). CDR3 region: CASSQGVGGGIQYF. CDR3 in DNA: TGTGCCAGCAGCCAGGGGGTGGGGGGAGGCATTCAGTACTTC.